Detailed here is one T cell receptor (beta chain). Its antigen remains unknown. Germline V gene sequence: CDR1 SGHTA, CDR2 FQGNSA. This CDR3 has 16 amino acids. Between the trimmed V and J ends, which lost 2 bases and 1 base, there was a span of 14 bases. The sample comes from a study of vaccination and CD4 T cells after COVID-19. Sequencing of the DNA from cultured CD4+ T cells was carried out with the Oncomine TCR Beta short-read assay. TCRdb used MiXCR to reprocess the PCR reads, holding one entry per CDR3 protein. This sample carries about 8,400 distinct CDR3 sequences, around 41% of them seen once, and the ten largest clones take about 21%. The treatment was: roughly 10-day PBMC culture with coronavirus spike peptide pools or control peptides (ViraFEST assay). Pre-COVID-19 pandemic sampling (2011-2018) yielded the unexposed donor's CD4+ T cells. Researchers reported culturing 2 million or so PBMCs per well with about 10 IU/ml IL-2 and roughly 9.1 ug/ml peptide pools.

Sequencing was done on a sample of CD4+ T cells from blood, cultured in vitro. J is TRBJ2-5 and V is TRBV7-2, with D perhaps being TRBD1 or TRBD2 (5 bases each). The sequence derives from a human donor in good health. The CDR3 nucleotides read TGTGCCAGCAGCTTAATGAGGGGACCGCTCCAAGAGACCCAGTACTTC. It codes for CASSLMRGPLQETQYF.